Listed below are T cell receptor beta chains from one sample, sequenced in a study of tumour-infiltrating T cells in Burkitt lymphoma. Using immunoSEQ multiplex PCR, the repertoire was profiled, and TCRdb retains in-frame clones only, with some absent. The data hold 2,000 to 3,000 clones, with over 75% observed a single time. Material for sequencing was tumor tissue. The receptors come from a human donor with diffuse large B-cell lymphoma. Both conserved end residues are part of each CDR3. Fields, in order: V gene, clone size, CDR3 protein. Size values are once, few and many counts, or a class for expanded clones, and some rows have none.

V: TRBV19
size: .
CDR3: CASSGTSGTGELFF

V: TRBV7-6
size: .
CDR3: CASSLGRTSGIHEQFF

V: TRBV4-1
size: .
CDR3: CASSQDQASGAYNEQFF

V: TRBV7-9
size: .
CDR3: CASSYTTTGYTF

V: TRBV6-6
size: .
CDR3: CASRLDGGSSYEQYF

V: TRBV27
size: few
CDR3: CASSLGGEETQYF

V: TRBV5-5
size: .
CDR3: CASSLEGGQGGPQHF

V: TRBV6-5
size: once
CDR3: CASSTVGYRNTEAFF

V: TRBV20-1
size: .
CDR3: CSARNNEQFF

V: TRBV11-2
size: .
CDR3: CASSLRPGGYTF

V: TRBV4-3
size: .
CDR3: CASSQRDLSSYEQYF

V: TRBV7-8
size: .
CDR3: CASSFDGYEQYF

V: TRBV6-6
size: .
CDR3: CASNSWENHEQYF

V: TRBV28
size: .
CDR3: CASSGQGADEQFF

V: TRBV4-1
size: .
CDR3: CASRQRGYYEQYF

V: TRBV2
size: few
CDR3: CASYGPRQGDNYGYTF

V: TRBV5-1
size: .
CDR3: CASSSQGKRGTSGSEQFF

V: TRBV5-1
size: .
CDR3: CASSLDRGLDYGYTF

V: TRBV18
size: .
CDR3: CASSPRQQETQYF

V: TRBV30
size: .
CDR3: CAWSLDNSPLHF

V: TRBV2
size: .
CDR3: CAQTGPSYEQYF

V: TRBV6-1
size: .
CDR3: CASTDPTRGVNTGELFF

V: TRBV27
size: .
CDR3: CASSYGVGANVLTF

V: TRBV6-1
size: .
CDR3: CASSEASFAQETQYF

V: TRBV27
size: .
CDR3: CAVRLGGGNTEAFF

V: TRBV10-3
size: .
CDR3: CAISESGQGNSYEQYF

V: TRBV5-1
size: .
CDR3: CASSLDGYEQYF

V: TRBV7-2
size: .
CDR3: CASSLNSGAGTSKAQFF

V: TRBV19
size: .
CDR3: CASRGTGEGGYTF

V: TRBV2
size: .
CDR3: CASRIRGNTEAFF

V: TRBV27
size: .
CDR3: CASSLNGRFQETQYF

V: TRBV5-1
size: .
CDR3: CASSSGQKLLSGANVLTF

V: TRBV7-6
size: .
CDR3: CASASGTNLAGELFF

V: TRBV5-4
size: once
CDR3: CASSLLSTEETQYF

V: TRBV10-3
size: .
CDR3: CAIKDTSPTNEKLFF

V: TRBV9
size: .
CDR3: CASSVVGSSAEAFF

V: TRBV7-9
size: .
CDR3: CASSSPLDSYTYEQYF

V: TRBV14
size: .
CDR3: CASSLDRPQTQYF

V: TRBV5-1
size: .
CDR3: CASSSTGGGSETQYF

V: TRBV9
size: .
CDR3: CASSTRGETQYF

V: TRBV4-1
size: .
CDR3: CASSYQPGLAQGEQYF

V: TRBV29-1
size: .
CDR3: CSVGQGGYGYTF

V: TRBV6-5
size: .
CDR3: CASSPSGAGSYEQYF

V: TRBV12-5
size: once
CDR3: CASFTGDGYTF

V: TRBV20-1
size: .
CDR3: CSAGQGYEQYF

V: TRBV27
size: .
CDR3: CASQRTGAGGYTF

V: TRBV6-1
size: .
CDR3: CASTRGGGAGELFF

V: TRBV7-8
size: .
CDR3: CASSLIGVHEQYF

V: TRBV4-3
size: .
CDR3: CASSQAVGGRAFRDEQYF

V: TRBV15
size: .
CDR3: CATSRDQLAGAYNEQFF

V: TRBV6-5
size: .
CDR3: CASSSPGGGKETQYF

V: TRBV19
size: .
CDR3: CASSLQGTGELFF

V: TRBV4-3
size: .
CDR3: CASSQDTDTSYEQYF

V: TRBV27
size: .
CDR3: CASSPGRLAATSDTQYF

V: TRBV5-4
size: .
CDR3: CASSRDRESKLFF

V: TRBV7-3
size: few
CDR3: CASSLGLADIDEQYF

V: TRBV7-9
size: .
CDR3: CASSPSGGPNTGELFF

V: TRBV2
size: few
CDR3: CASSEAGEDTDTQYF

V: TRBV5-1
size: .
CDR3: CATSTQGNTGELFF